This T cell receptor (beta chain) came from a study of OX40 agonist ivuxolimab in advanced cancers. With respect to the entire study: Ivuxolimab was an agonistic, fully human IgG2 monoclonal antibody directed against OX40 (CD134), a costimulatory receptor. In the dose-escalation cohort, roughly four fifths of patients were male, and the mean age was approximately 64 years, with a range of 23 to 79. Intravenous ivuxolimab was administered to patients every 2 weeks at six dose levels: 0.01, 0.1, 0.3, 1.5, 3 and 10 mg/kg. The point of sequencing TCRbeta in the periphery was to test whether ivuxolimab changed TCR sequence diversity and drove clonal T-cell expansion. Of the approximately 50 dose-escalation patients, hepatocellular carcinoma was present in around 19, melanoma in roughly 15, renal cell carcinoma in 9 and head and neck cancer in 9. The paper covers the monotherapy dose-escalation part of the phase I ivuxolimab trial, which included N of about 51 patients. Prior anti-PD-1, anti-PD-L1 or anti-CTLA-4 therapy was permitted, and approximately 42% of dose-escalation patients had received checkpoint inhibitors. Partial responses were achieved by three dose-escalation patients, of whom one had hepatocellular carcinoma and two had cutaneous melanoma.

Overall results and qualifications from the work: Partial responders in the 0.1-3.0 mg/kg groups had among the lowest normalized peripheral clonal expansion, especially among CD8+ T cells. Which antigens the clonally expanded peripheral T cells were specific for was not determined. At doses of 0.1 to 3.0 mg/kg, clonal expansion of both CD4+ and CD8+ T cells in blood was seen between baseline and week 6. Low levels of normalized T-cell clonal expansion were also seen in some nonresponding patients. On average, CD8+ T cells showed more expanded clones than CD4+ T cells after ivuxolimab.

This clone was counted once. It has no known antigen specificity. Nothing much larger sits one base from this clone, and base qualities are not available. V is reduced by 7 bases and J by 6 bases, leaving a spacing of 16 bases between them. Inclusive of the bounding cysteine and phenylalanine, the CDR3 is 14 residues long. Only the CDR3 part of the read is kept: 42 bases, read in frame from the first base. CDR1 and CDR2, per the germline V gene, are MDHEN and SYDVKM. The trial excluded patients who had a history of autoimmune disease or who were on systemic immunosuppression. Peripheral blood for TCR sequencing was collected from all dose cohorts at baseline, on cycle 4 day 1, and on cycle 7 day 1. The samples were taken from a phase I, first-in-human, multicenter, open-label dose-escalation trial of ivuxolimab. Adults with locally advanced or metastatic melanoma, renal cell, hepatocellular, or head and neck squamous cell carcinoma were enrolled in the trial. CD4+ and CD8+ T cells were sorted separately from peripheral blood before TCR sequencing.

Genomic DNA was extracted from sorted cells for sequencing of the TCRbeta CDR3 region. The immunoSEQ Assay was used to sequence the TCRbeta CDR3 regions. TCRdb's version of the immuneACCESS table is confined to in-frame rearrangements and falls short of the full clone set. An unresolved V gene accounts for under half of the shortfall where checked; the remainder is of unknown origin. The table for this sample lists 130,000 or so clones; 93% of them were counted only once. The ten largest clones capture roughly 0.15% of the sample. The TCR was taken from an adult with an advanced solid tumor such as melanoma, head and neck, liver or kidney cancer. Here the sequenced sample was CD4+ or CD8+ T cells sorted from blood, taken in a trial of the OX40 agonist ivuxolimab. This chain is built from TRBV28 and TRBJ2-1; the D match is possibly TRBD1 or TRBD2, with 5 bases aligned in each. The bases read TGTGCCAGCAACCGGGACCCCGCGTCCAATGAGCAGTTCTTC. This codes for CASNRDPASNEQFF.